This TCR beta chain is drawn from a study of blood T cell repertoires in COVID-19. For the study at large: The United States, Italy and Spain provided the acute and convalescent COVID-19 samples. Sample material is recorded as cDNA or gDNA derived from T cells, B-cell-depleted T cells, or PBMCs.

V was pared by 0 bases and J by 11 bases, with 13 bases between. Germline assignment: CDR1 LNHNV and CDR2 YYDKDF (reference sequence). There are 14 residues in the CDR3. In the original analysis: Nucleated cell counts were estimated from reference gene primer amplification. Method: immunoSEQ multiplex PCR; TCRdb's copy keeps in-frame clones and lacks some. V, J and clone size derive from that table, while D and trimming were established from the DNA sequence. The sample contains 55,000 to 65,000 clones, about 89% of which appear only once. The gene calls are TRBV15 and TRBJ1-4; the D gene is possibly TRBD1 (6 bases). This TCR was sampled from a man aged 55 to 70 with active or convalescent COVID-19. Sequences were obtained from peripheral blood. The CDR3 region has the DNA TGTGCCACCAGCAGAGAAATTACAACAGGGAAACTGTTTTTT. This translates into CATSREITTGKLFF.